These T cell receptor beta chains were read from a single sample in a study of beta chain features in type 1 diabetes. Data came from immunoSEQ multiplex PCR; TCRdb stores just in-frame clones and leaves some out. The table shows 400,000 to 450,000 clones, with approximately 15% occurring only once. Sequencing was performed on naive CD4+ T cells from blood. The origin of the receptors is a young man in good health. Each CDR3 is given with its conserved first and last residue. Each record gives: CDR3 protein, CDR3 DNA, J gene, V gene, clone size, D gene. D genes are given only for firm matches. Part of the rows lack a size; the others show once, few, many or a class for expanded clones.

CDR3: CASSRTSTETQYF
DNA: TGTGCCAGCAGTCGGACTAGCACCGAGACCCAGTACTTC
J: TRBJ2-5
V: TRBV6-5
size: few
D: TRBD2

CDR3: CSAPIGETQYF
DNA: TGCAGTGCTCCTATAGGGGAGACCCAGTACTTC
J: TRBJ2-5
V: TRBV20-1
size: NA
D: NA

CDR3: CASSPQSGGGQKNIQYF
DNA: TGTGCCAGCAGCCCTCAATCCGGAGGGGGACAGAAAAACATTCAGTACTTC
J: TRBJ2-4
V: TRBV9
size: NA
D: NA

CDR3: CAISELGPSTDTQYF
DNA: TGTGCCATCAGTGAGCTGGGCCCAAGCACAGATACGCAGTATTTT
J: TRBJ2-3
V: TRBV10-3
size: few
D: NA

CDR3: CASTVEGNTIYF
DNA: TGTGCCAGCACGGTGGAAGGGAACACCATATATTTT
J: TRBJ1-3
V: TRBV2
size: NA
D: NA

CDR3: CASSVRLNNEQFF
DNA: TGTGCCAGCAGTGTTAGACTCAACAATGAGCAGTTCTTC
J: TRBJ2-1
V: TRBV2
size: few
D: NA

CDR3: CASSHGQKETQYF
DNA: TGCGCCAGCAGCCACGGACAGAAAGAGACCCAGTACTTC
J: TRBJ2-5
V: TRBV4-3
size: NA
D: NA

CDR3: CASSLSSGQETQYF
DNA: TGTGCCAGCAGCTTGTCGAGCGGACAAGAGACCCAGTACTTC
J: TRBJ2-5
V: TRBV5-4
size: few
D: NA

CDR3: CASSLKREPRGTDTQYF
DNA: TGTGCCAGCAGCTTAAAGCGGGAGCCCCGGGGCACAGATACGCAGTATTTT
J: TRBJ2-3
V: TRBV7-6
size: NA
D: TRBD2

CDR3: CASSEPPGQVNSPLHF
DNA: TGTGCCAGCAGCGAACCACCGGGACAGGTCAACTCACCCCTCCACTTT
J: TRBJ1-6
V: TRBV5-6
size: NA
D: TRBD1

CDR3: CASSLQAGGIADTQYF
DNA: TGTGCCAGCAGCTTACAAGCGGGAGGCATAGCAGATACGCAGTATTTT
J: TRBJ2-3
V: TRBV7-9
size: few
D: TRBD2

CDR3: CAISWDGWDNEQFF
DNA: TGTGCCATCAGCTGGGATGGGTGGGACAATGAGCAGTTCTTC
J: TRBJ2-1
V: TRBV10-3
size: many
D: NA

CDR3: CASSLEDPTTQFF
DNA: TGCGCCAGCAGCTTGGAGGACCCTACCACACAGTTCTTC
J: TRBJ2-1
V: TRBV5-1
size: few
D: NA

CDR3: CASSIDRGQTGELFF
DNA: TGTGCCAGCAGCATAGACAGGGGGCAGACCGGGGAGCTGTTTTTT
J: TRBJ2-2
V: TRBV27
size: NA
D: TRBD1

CDR3: CASQGDPETQYF
DNA: TGTGCCAGCCAGGGGGACCCAGAGACCCAGTACTTC
J: TRBJ2-5
V: TRBV11-2
size: NA
D: TRBD1

CDR3: CASGKGLPYNEQFF
DNA: TGTGCCAGTGGAAAGGGGCTCCCCTACAATGAGCAGTTCTTC
J: TRBJ2-1
V: TRBV19
size: NA
D: NA

CDR3: CASSLTGQGLLNEQFF
DNA: TGTGCCAGCAGCTTAACGGGTCAGGGACTCCTCAATGAGCAGTTCTTC
J: TRBJ2-1
V: TRBV7-3
size: few
D: NA

CDR3: CASSLEDSGSGFF
DNA: TGTGCCAGCAGCTTAGAAGACTCCGGGTCCGGGTTCTTC
J: TRBJ2-1
V: TRBV7-9
size: NA
D: NA

CDR3: CASSFGTSNQPQHF
DNA: TGTGCCAGCAGCTTCGGGACTAGCAATCAGCCCCAGCATTTT
J: TRBJ1-5
V: TRBV13
size: few
D: NA

CDR3: CASSQDLGVPGGRRETQYF
DNA: TGCGCCAGCAGCCAAGATTTGGGAGTGCCGGGGGGACGGAGAGAGACCCAGTACTTC
J: TRBJ2-5
V: TRBV4-3
size: few
D: TRBD2

CDR3: CASSLGRQIQETQYF
DNA: TGTGCCAGCAGCTTAGGCCGGCAAATCCAAGAGACCCAGTACTTC
J: TRBJ2-5
V: TRBV7-9
size: NA
D: NA

CDR3: CAISELATGVGEQYF
DNA: TGTGCCATCAGTGAGCTAGCAACGGGGGTGGGCGAGCAGTACTTC
J: TRBJ2-7
V: TRBV10-3
size: NA
D: NA

CDR3: CASSQGLASYNEQFF
DNA: TGTGCCAGCTCGCAGGGACTAGCGTCCTACAATGAGCAGTTCTTC
J: TRBJ2-1
V: TRBV18
size: few
D: TRBD2

CDR3: CAWSGGGQSTDTQYF
DNA: TGTGCCTGGAGTGGCGGGGGGCAAAGCACAGATACGCAGTATTTT
J: TRBJ2-3
V: TRBV30
size: NA
D: TRBD2

CDR3: CASSLSSDTQYF
DNA: TGTGCCAGCAGCTTAAGCTCCGATACGCAGTATTTT
J: TRBJ2-3
V: TRBV7-9
size: NA
D: NA

CDR3: CASSLGWPPSSYNEQFF
DNA: TGCGCCAGCAGCTTGGGGTGGCCCCCGAGCTCCTACAATGAGCAGTTCTTC
J: TRBJ2-1
V: TRBV5-1
size: few
D: NA

CDR3: CAWTVGGSGNTIYF
DNA: TGTGCCTGGACGGTTGGGGGATCTGGAAACACCATATATTTT
J: TRBJ1-3
V: TRBV30
size: NA
D: NA

CDR3: CASGLSRRTEAFF
DNA: TGTGCTAGTGGTTTGTCCCGGAGGACTGAAGCTTTCTTT
J: TRBJ1-1
V: TRBV12-5
size: few
D: NA

CDR3: CASSPGLAGVYEQFF
DNA: TGTGCCAGCTCACCGGGACTAGCGGGAGTATATGAGCAGTTCTTC
J: TRBJ2-1
V: TRBV18
size: NA
D: TRBD2

CDR3: CASSWEAGANVLTF
DNA: TGCGCCAGCAGCTGGGAAGCCGGGGCCAACGTCCTGACTTTC
J: TRBJ2-6
V: TRBV5-1
size: NA
D: NA

CDR3: CASGAEAFF
DNA: TGTGCCAGTGGCGCTGAAGCTTTCTTT
J: TRBJ1-1
V: TRBV19
size: NA
D: NA

CDR3: CASSLRGLGGGATDTQYF
DNA: TGTGCCAGCAGCTTAAGAGGACTCGGCGGGGGGGCTACAGATACGCAGTATTTT
J: TRBJ2-3
V: TRBV7-2
size: once
D: TRBD2

CDR3: CAWSVTGAYGYTF
DNA: TGTGCCTGGAGTGTCACGGGGGCCTATGGCTACACCTTC
J: TRBJ1-2
V: TRBV30
size: few
D: NA

CDR3: CASKKDTDYGYTF
DNA: TGTGCCAGCAAGAAGGACACGGACTATGGCTACACCTTC
J: TRBJ1-2
V: TRBV25-1
size: few
D: NA

CDR3: CSVKDTLYGYTF
DNA: TGCAGCGTTAAGGACACCCTCTATGGCTACACCTTC
J: TRBJ1-2
V: TRBV29-1
size: NA
D: NA

CDR3: CASSITSGRTDTQYF
DNA: TGTGCCAGTAGTATAACTAGCGGACGCACAGATACGCAGTATTTT
J: TRBJ2-3
V: TRBV19
size: NA
D: TRBD2